Presented here are 21 T cell receptor beta chains from one specimen sequenced in a study of cytomegalovirus exposure and HLA in healthy donors. Vbeta (60) and Jbeta (13) primers were used in the PCR. Assay: immunoSEQ multiplex PCR; the TCRdb copy retains only in-frame clones and omits some. The sample has tens of thousands of clones, approximately 77% seen once; the top ten hold under 13%. Sequenced: PBMCs. These receptors were taken from a human donor in good health.

J is TRBJ2-2 and V is TRBV6-1, with 9 bases aligning to TRBD2. Germline loops: CDR1 MNHNS, CDR2 SASEGT. CDR3 length: 15 residues. The ends lost 4 bases at V and 9 bases at J; junction bases unmatched: 9. CDR3: CASSAERGAPRELFF. The CDR3 region has the DNA TGTGCCAGCAGTGCTGAGCGGGGGGCGCCCAGGGAGCTGTTTTTT.

The chain couples TRBV5-4 to TRBJ2-5, with D possibly being TRBD2 (6 bases). The CDR3 sequence is 14 residues long. Germline CDR1 is SGHNT and CDR2 is YYREEE (reference sequence). Trimming took 5 bases from V and 0 from J, leaving 11 bases between them. CDR3 coding DNA: TGTGCCAGCAGGACTAGGTTTGACCAAGAGACCCAGTACTTC. Protein product: CASRTRFDQETQYF.

This chain joins TRBV7-2 and TRBJ1-5; D not certain. The CDR3 contains 14 residues. The ends were cut back, 5 bases at V and 4 bases at J, with 12 bases in the middle. Germline V gene lookup returns CDR1 SGHTA and CDR2 FQGNSA. CDR3 residues: CASSAGLLNQPQHF. DNA for the CDR3: TGTGCCAGCAGCGCAGGACTATTAAATCAGCCCCAGCATTTT.

The CDR3, as DNA: TGTGCCACCAGCTTTGACAGGGGGCTTTCGGAGACCCAGTACTTC. This sequence encodes CATSFDRGLSETQYF. This sequence joins TRBV15 and TRBJ2-5; 10 nucleotides align to TRBD1. With 5 bases clipped from V and 5 bases from J, the junction kept 8 bases outside the gene matches. The V gene's germline CDR1 is LNHNV and CDR2 YYDKDF (reference sequence). The CDR3 totals 15 residues. Looking up the rest from reference TRBV15 and TRBJ2-5 gives the full variable domain: DAMVIQNPRYQVTQFGKPVTLSCSQTLNHNVMYWYQQKSSQAPKLLFHYYDKDFNNEADTPDNFQSRRPNTSFCFLDIRSPGLGDTAMYLCATSFDRGLSETQYFGPGTRLLVL.

The gene calls are TRBV7-3 and TRBJ2-3; TRBD2 agrees at 9 bases. The junction had 7 bases not matched to a gene; V was cut back by 6 bases and J by 0 bases. The V gene's germline CDR1 is SGHTA and CDR2 FQGTGA. The CDR3 sequence is 16 residues long. CDR3 in DNA: TGTGCCAGCAGGCCGACGGCGGGAGGGAGCACAGATACGCAGTATTTT. This translates into CASRPTAGGSTDTQYF.

V usage is TRBV28 and J usage is TRBJ2-7, with TRBD2 matching 11 bases. The J segment lost 4 bases and the V segment lost 1 base, leaving 6 bases of the junction unmatched. The length of the CDR3 is 16 residues. Germline V gene sequence: CDR1 MDHEN, CDR2 SYDVKM. The CDR3 DNA reads TGTGCCAGCAGTTTATACCTAGCGGGAGGCCCGTACGAGCAGTACTTC. As protein: CASSLYLAGGPYEQYF.

This clone was found a few times. V gene TRBV5-1 combines with J gene TRBJ2-6; 7 bases line up with TRBD1. The CDR3 has 15 amino acids. V was clipped by 4 bases and J by 2 bases; unmatched bases: 3. Germline CDR1 SGHRS, CDR2 YFSETQ. The CDR3 is CASSVRGTGANVLTF. CDR3 DNA sequence: TGCGCCAGCAGCGTCAGGGGGACTGGGGCCAACGTCCTGACTTTC.

This clone was recorded once. The V and J genes are TRBV5-4 and TRBJ2-3, with TRBD2 matching 8 bases. Losses at the gene ends were 1 base for V and 2 bases for J; bases not matched to a gene: 15. CDR3 size: 19 residues. Per the germline V gene, CDR1 is SGHNT and CDR2 is YYREEE (reference sequence). This CDR3 is CASSLTGVRGEAITDTQYF. The CDR3 region has the DNA TGTGCCAGCAGCTTGACGGGGGTGCGGGGGGAAGCAATCACAGATACGCAGTATTTT.

This chain connects TRBV6-4 to TRBJ2-2; 9 bases are shared with TRBD2. Germline CDR1 MRHNA, CDR2 SNTAGT. With V trimmed by 0 bases and J by 2 bases, 13 bases remained unmatched. This CDR3 contains 20 residues. CDR3 bases: TGTGCCAGCAGTGACTCTGCGCCGGGAGCGGGGGGCGGAAACACCGGGGAGCTGTTTTTT. It codes for CASSDSAPGAGGGNTGELFF.

V usage is TRBV19 and J usage is TRBJ2-7, with 7 nucleotides matching TRBD2. The CDR3 covers 14 residues. With V trimmed by 4 bases and J by 5 bases, 8 bases remained unmatched. Germline values: CDR1 LNHDA, CDR2 SQIVND (reference sequence). Here the CDR3 DNA reads TGTGCCAGTAGTAGAAGGGGAGGGCCGAACGAGCAGTACTTC. It specifies CASSRRGGPNEQYF.

V and J are TRBV5-1 and TRBJ2-7; TRBD1 is a possible D gene (6 bases). Trimming pared 4 bases from V and 0 bases from J, leaving 11 bases between. Germline values: CDR1 SGHRS, CDR2 YFSETQ. CDR3 length equals 14 residues. This CDR3 reads CASSPWTVSYEQYF. In DNA form, the CDR3 reads TGCGCCAGCAGCCCTTGGACAGTCTCCTACGAGCAGTACTTC.

The chain recombines TRBV9 with TRBJ2-2; 8 bases align to TRBD2. CDR1 is SGDLS, CDR2 YYNGEE, per germline. There are 17 residues in the CDR3. Losses at the gene ends were 0 bases for V and 6 bases for J; bases not matched to a gene: 10. CDR3 sequence: CASSVVASGLVPGELFF. The DNA of the CDR3 is TGTGCCAGCAGCGTAGTGGCTTCGGGACTAGTTCCCGGGGAGCTGTTTTTT.

This clone was found once. The chain is built from TRBV4-3 and TRBJ2-1; TRBD2 matches at 8 bases. With V trimmed by 1 base and J by 7 bases, 12 bases remained unmatched. CDR1 LGHNA and CDR2 YSLEER come from the germline V gene. The CDR3 sequence is 17 residues long. CDR3 coding DNA: TGCGCCAGCAGCCAAGGGTCTTCCGGGGGGGGCCGGAATGAGCAGTTCTTC. It is translated as CASSQGSSGGGRNEQFF.

J is TRBJ1-4 and V is TRBV19; possibly TRBD1 for D (6 bases). This CDR3 spans 15 amino acids. Between the trimmed V and J ends, which lost 1 base and 7 bases, there was a span of 13 bases. Per germline, CDR1 LNHDA and CDR2 SQIVND (reference sequence). The CDR3 protein is CASSIGTGYPEKLFF. CDR3 sequence (DNA): TGTGCCAGTAGTATAGGTACAGGGTATCCTGAAAAACTGTTTTTT.

The genes are TRBV7-9 and TRBJ2-4, with D perhaps matching TRBD2 (6 bases). Per the germline V gene, CDR1 is SEHNR and CDR2 is FQNEAQ (reference sequence). CDR3 size: 18 residues. V lost 1 base and J lost 10, with 26 bases in between. The CDR3 here is CASSLEGGGKGRARIQYF. CDR3 sequence (DNA): TGTGCCAGCAGCTTAGAAGGTGGGGGGAAAGGACGGGCTAGGATTCAGTACTTC.

The chain joins TRBV25-1 to TRBJ2-5, with 8 bases fitting TRBD1. Trimming at V came to 0 bases and at J to 4 bases, leaving 4 bases not matched to a gene. CDR1 and CDR2 (germline): MGHDK, SYGVNS. The CDR3 loop spans 15 amino acids. CDR3 protein: CASSEYTGGLETQYF. Written as DNA, the CDR3 is TGTGCCAGCAGTGAATACACAGGGGGTCTAGAGACCCAGTACTTC.

This chain links TRBV7-6 with TRBJ2-6; D is ambiguous. The V end lost 4 bases, the J end lost 3 bases, and 13 bases lay between the germline ends. The V gene's germline CDR1 is SGHVS and CDR2 FNYEAQ. The CDR3 consists of 16 residues. The CDR3 is CASSSDAGVGANVLTF. The CDR3 DNA reads as TGTGCCAGCAGCTCAGATGCTGGTGTTGGGGCCAACGTCCTGACTTTC.

The chain uses TRBV11-3 and TRBJ2-7; 7 bases agree with TRBD2. With V trimmed by 1 base and J by 7 bases, 10 bases remained unmatched. This CDR3 has 15 residues. Germline V gene sequence: CDR1 SGHNT, CDR2 YENEEA. CDR3 residues: CASSLGGGRGGEQYF. The CDR3 nucleotides read TGTGCCAGCAGCTTAGGCGGCGGGAGAGGAGGAGAGCAGTACTTC.

V and J are TRBV19 and TRBJ2-3; tentative D call: TRBD1 (6 bases). CDR3 length equals 14 residues. V lost 10 bases and J 0 bases, leaving 14 bases between the germline ends. CDR1 is LNHDA and CDR2 is SQIVND in the germline V gene (reference sequence). The CDR3 region is CATSRQASTDTQYF. CDR3 nucleotide sequence: TGTGCCACCTCCCGACAGGCTAGCACAGATACGCAGTATTTT.

The chain links TRBV21-1 to TRBJ1-2; TRBD1 is taken as the D call from the table, unchecked against the DNA. TRBV21-1 is tagged as a pseudogene. CDR3 size: 15 residues. CDR3 residues: CASSRRRQGHYGYTF. For the CDR3, the DNA is TGTGCCAGCAGCCGCCGTAGACAGGGACACTATGGCTACACCTTC.

The DNA for the CDR3 is TGCGCCAGCAGCCAGGGACAGGGTATGGGAGAGACCCAGTACTTC. This codes for CASSQGQGMGETQYF. The rearrangement uses TRBV5-1 and TRBJ2-5; 9 bases agree with TRBD1. V lost 4 bases and J lost 4; bases outside the gene matches: 8. Germline CDR1 and CDR2: SGHRS and YFSETQ. The CDR3 is 15 amino acids.